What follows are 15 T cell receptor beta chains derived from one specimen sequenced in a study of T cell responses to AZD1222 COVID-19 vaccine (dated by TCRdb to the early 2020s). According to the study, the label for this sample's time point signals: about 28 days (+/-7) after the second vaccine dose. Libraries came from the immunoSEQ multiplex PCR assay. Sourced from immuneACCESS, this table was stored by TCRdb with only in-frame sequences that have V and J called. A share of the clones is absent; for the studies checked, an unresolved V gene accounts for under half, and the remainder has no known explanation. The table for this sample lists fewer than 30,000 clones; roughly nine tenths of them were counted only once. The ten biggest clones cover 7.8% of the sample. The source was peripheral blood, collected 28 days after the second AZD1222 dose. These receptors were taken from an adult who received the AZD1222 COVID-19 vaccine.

The CDR3 coding sequence is TGCAGCGTTGCGTCTAGGTTGGGGGCATCCTACGAGCAGTACTTC. It specifies CSVASRLGASYEQYF. The rearrangement uses TRBV29-1 and TRBJ2-7, with TRBD1 as a possible D gene (6 bases). Per the germline V gene, CDR1 is SQVTM and CDR2 is ANQGSEA. V dropped 4 bases and J dropped 1 base, with 17 bases sitting between them. The CDR3 sequence is 15 residues long.

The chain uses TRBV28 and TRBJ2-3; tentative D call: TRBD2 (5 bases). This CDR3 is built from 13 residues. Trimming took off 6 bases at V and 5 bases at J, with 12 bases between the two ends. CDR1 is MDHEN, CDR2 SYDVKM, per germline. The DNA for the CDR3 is TGTGCCAGCAGCAAGGACTGGGGAGATACGCAGTATTTT. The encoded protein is CASSKDWGDTQYF.

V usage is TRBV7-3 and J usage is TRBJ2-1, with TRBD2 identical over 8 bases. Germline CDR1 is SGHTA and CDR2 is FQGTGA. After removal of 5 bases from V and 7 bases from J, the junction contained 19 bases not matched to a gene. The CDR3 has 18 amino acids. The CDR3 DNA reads TGTGCCAGCAGCCACCAGGGTTTAGGGACTAGAATTAATAATGAGCAGTTCTTC. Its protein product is CASSHQGLGTRINNEQFF.

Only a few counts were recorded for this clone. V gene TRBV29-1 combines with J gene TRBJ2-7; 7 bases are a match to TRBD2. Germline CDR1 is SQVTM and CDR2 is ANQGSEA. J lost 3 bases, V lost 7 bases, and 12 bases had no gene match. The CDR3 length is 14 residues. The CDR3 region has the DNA TGCAGCGCCCGTGGCGGGGGATTGGGCTACGAGCAGTACTTC. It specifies CSARGGGLGYEQYF.

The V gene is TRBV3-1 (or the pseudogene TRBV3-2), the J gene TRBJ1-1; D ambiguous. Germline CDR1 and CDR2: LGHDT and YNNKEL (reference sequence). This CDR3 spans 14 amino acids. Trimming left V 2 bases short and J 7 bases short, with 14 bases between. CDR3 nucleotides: TGTGCCAGCAGCCAAATTGGTACTGCCTTTGAAGCTTTCTTT. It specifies CASSQIGTAFEAFF.

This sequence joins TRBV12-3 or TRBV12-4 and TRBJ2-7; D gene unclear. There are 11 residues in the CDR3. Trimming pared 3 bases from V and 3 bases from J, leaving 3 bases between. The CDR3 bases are TGTGCCAGCAGTTTTTACTACGAGCAGTACTTC. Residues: CASSFYYEQYF.

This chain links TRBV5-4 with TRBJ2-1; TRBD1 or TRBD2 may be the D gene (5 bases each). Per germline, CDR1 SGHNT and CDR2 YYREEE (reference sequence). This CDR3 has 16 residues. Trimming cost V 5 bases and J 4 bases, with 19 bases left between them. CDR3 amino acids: CASSRDLTLDYNEQFF. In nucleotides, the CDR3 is TGTGCCAGCAGTCGGGACCTAACCTTGGATTACAATGAGCAGTTCTTC.

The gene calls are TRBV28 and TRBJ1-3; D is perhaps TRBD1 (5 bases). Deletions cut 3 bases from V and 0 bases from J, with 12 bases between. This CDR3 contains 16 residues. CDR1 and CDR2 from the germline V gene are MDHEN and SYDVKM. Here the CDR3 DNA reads TGTGCCAGCAGTTTTAGTCCAGGGATCTCTGGAAACACCATATATTTT. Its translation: CASSFSPGISGNTIYF.

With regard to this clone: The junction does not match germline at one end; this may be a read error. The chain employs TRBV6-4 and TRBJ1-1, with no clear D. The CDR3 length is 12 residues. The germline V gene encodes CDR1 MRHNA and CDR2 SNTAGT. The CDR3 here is CASSDTNAGPTF. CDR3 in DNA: TGTGCCAGCAGTGACACAAACGCCGGGCCGACCTTT.

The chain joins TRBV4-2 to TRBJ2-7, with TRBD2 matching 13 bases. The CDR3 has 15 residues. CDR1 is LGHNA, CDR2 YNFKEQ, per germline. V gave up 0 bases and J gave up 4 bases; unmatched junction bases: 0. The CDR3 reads CASSQELAGGYEQYF. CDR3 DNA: TGTGCCAGCAGCCAAGAACTAGCGGGAGGGTACGAGCAGTACTTC.

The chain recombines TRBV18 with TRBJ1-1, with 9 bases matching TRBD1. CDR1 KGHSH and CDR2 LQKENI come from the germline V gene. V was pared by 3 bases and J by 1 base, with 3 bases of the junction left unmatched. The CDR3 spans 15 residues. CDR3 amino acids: CASSPTTGGNTEAFF. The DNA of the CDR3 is TGTGCCAGCTCACCCACGACAGGGGGGAACACTGAAGCTTTCTTT.

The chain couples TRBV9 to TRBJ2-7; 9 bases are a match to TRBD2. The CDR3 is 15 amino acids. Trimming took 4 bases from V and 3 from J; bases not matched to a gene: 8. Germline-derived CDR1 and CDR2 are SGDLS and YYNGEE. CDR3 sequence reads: CASSQQLAGIYEQYF. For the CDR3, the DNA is TGTGCCAGCAGCCAGCAACTAGCGGGTATCTACGAGCAGTACTTC.

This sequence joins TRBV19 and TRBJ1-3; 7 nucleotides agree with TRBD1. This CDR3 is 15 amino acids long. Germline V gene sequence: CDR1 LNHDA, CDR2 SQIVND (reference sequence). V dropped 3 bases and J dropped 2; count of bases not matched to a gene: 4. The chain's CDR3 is CASSMGQFPGNTIYF. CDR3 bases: TGTGCCAGTAGTATGGGACAGTTCCCTGGAAACACCATATATTTT. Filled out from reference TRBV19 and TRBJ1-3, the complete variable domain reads DGGITQSPKYLFRKEGQNVTLSCEQNLNHDAMYWYRQDPGQGLRLIYYSQIVNDFQKGDIAEGYSVSREKKESFPLTVTSAQKNPTAFYLCASSMGQFPGNTIYFGEGSWLTVV.

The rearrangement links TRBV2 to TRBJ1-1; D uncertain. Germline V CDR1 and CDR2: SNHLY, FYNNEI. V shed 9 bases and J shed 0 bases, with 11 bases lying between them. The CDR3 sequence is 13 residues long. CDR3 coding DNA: TGTGCCAGTTCAGCCTTAATGAACACTGAAGCTTTCTTT. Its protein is CASSALMNTEAFF.

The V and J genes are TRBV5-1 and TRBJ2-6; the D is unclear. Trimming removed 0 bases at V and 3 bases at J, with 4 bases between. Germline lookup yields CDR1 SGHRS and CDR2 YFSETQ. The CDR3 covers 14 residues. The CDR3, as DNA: TGCGCCAGCAGCTTGGCGGTTGGGGCCAACGTCCTGACTTTC. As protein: CASSLAVGANVLTF.